This T cell receptor (beta chain) is drawn from a study of neurological immune-mediated disorders. Unmatched junction bases numbered 11, after V lost 0 bases and J lost 4 bases. Per the germline V gene, CDR1 is MNHEY and CDR2 is SVGEGT. This CDR3 comprises 17 residues. TCRdb reprocessed the 5' RACE reads via MiXCR and lists one record per CDR3 protein. The sample carries roughly 67,000 distinct CDR3 sequences, approximately 4.2% recorded once. Many counts were recorded for this clonotype. The sample taken for sequencing was PBMCs. The J gene is TRBJ1-1, the V gene TRBV6-2 or TRBV6-3, with 7 bases fitting TRBD1. The clonotype originates from a man aged 45 to 65 with multiple sclerosis. This chain's CDR3 is CASSYSSWAGGVTEAFF. The CDR3, as DNA: TGTGCCAGCAGTTACTCGTCGTGGGCAGGGGGTGTCACTGAAGCTTTCTTT.